This TCR beta chain stems from a study of blood T cell repertoires in COVID-19. Study context: There were acute and convalescent COVID-19 samples, and they came from the United States, Italy and Spain. Sources were T cells, B-cell-depleted T cells, or PBMCs; the material itself was cDNA or gDNA.

This clone was observed once. Germline assignment: CDR1 MNHEY and CDR2 SVGAGI. V was pared by 0 bases and J by 4 bases, with 12 bases between. There are 15 residues in the CDR3. Per the original methods: Researchers report that nucleated cell counts were estimated from reference gene primer amplification. Here immunoSEQ multiplex PCR was the method, and the copy in TCRdb shows in-frame clones only, minus some. V, J and clone size were drawn from that table, and D and trimming were deduced from the DNA. The table has 250,000 to 300,000 clones, 85% seen once. Sequencing was carried out using peripheral blood. The V and J genes are TRBV6-5 and TRBJ1-2; D not certain. This TCR was recovered from a man aged 50 to 60 with active or convalescent COVID-19. CDR3 sequence (DNA): TGTGCCAGCAGTTACTCGAACGGAGAGGGCTATGGCTACACCTTC. It yields the protein CASSYSNGEGYGYTF.